The rows below give T cell receptor beta chains drawn from one sample of a study of blood T cell repertoires in COVID-19. Data came from immunoSEQ multiplex PCR; TCRdb stores just in-frame clones and leaves some out. The sample lists about 290,000 clones, 85% to 90% occurring once. The sequencing input was peripheral blood. Source of these receptors: a woman younger than 45 with COVID-19, enrolled during active disease. CDR3s include the opening cysteine and the closing phenylalanine or tryptophan. D genes are given only for firm matches. Only some rows state a clone size, as once, few, many or a class for expanded clones.

V gene	clone size	D gene	J gene	CDR3 protein	CDR3 DNA
TRBV19	once	TRBD2	TRBJ2-5	CASSRASGGFETQYF	TGTGCCAGTAGTCGAGCTAGCGGGGGATTTGAGACCCAGTACTTC
TRBV6-5	NA	NA	TRBJ1-4	CASSYNSGGREKLFF	TGTGCCAGCAGTTACAATTCCGGGGGACGCGAAAAACTGTTTTTT
TRBV19	NA	NA	TRBJ1-5	CASNNPGPQHF	TGTGCCAGTAATAACCCCGGGCCCCAGCATTTT
TRBV5-1	NA	TRBD2	TRBJ2-1	CASSLMAGGQDEQFF	TGCGCCAGCAGCTTGATGGCGGGGGGGCAAGATGAGCAGTTCTTC
TRBV3-1/TRBV3-2	NA	TRBD2	TRBJ2-7	CASNNRGGGSHEQYF	TGTGCCAGTAACAATCGGGGGGGCGGTTCCCACGAGCAGTACTTC
TRBV6-2/TRBV6-3	once	TRBD2	TRBJ2-1	CASSYILAGRPYNEQFF	TGTGCCAGCAGTTACATACTAGCGGGTCGGCCCTACAATGAGCAGTTCTTC
TRBV5-1	NA	NA	TRBJ2-1	CASSLAPGGHNEQFF	TGCGCCAGCAGCTTGGCCCCGGGGGGCCACAATGAGCAGTTCTTC
TRBV3-1/TRBV3-2	NA	NA	TRBJ2-1	CASSQDAGRPSVWFF	TGTGCCAGCAGCCAAGACGCGGGTAGGCCGAGTGTTTGGTTCTTC
TRBV6-5	NA	NA	TRBJ2-7	CASSPDYSYEQYF	TGTGCCAGCAGCCCCGACTACTCCTACGAGCAGTACTTC
TRBV5-1	NA	NA	TRBJ1-1	CASSANGGGTEAFF	TGCGCCAGCAGCGCGAACGGGGGTGGCACTGAAGCTTTCTTT
TRBV9	NA	TRBD2	TRBJ2-1	CASSVVGRGASYNEQFF	TGTGCCAGCAGCGTAGTTGGGCGGGGGGCGAGTTACAATGAGCAGTTCTTC
TRBV12-5	few	NA	TRBJ1-1	CASALLIGSMNTEAFF	TGTGCTAGTGCCCTACTTATCGGGAGCATGAACACTGAAGCTTTCTTT
TRBV5-1	NA	NA	TRBJ1-2	CASSESAGMDYGYTF	TGCGCCAGCAGCGAGTCCGCAGGGATGGACTATGGCTACACCTTC
TRBV3-1/TRBV3-2	few	NA	TRBJ1-6	CASSQDAGPGSPLHF	TGTGCCAGCAGCCAAGATGCGGGGCCGGGTTCACCCCTCCACTTT
TRBV6-2/TRBV6-3	NA	NA	TRBJ1-6	CASSYSGGRSPLHF	TGTGCCAGCAGTTACTCGGGGGGGAGGTCACCCCTCCACTTT
TRBV3-1/TRBV3-2	NA	NA	TRBJ2-1	CASSLRRVSYNEQFF	TGTGCCAGCAGCCTCCGGAGGGTTTCCTACAATGAGCAGTTCTTC